This entry describes one TCR beta chain. This specimen comes from a study of blood T cell repertoires in COVID-19. CDR3 length equals 13 residues. Trimming shortened V by 4 bases and J by 5 bases, and 13 bases separated the two germline ends. CDR1 SGHRS and CDR2 YFSETQ come from the germline V gene. Produced via immunoSEQ multiplex PCR; TCRdb's table is partial and in-frame only. The data contain 150,000 or so clones, 80% to 90% of them singletons. The TCR originated in a woman of 80 years or more with acute or convalescent COVID-19. V usage is TRBV5-1 and J usage is TRBJ2-7, with D possibly matching TRBD2 (5 bases). The specimen was peripheral blood. This chain's CDR3 is CASSVTSAHEQYF. The CDR3 DNA reads TGCGCCAGCAGCGTTACTAGTGCCCACGAGCAGTACTTC. The full variable domain, with the rest looked up from reference TRBV5-1 and TRBJ2-7, is KAGVTQTPRYLIKTRGQQVTLSCSPISGHRSVSWYQQTPGQGLQFLFEYFSETQRNKGNFPGRFSGRQFSNSRSEMNVSTLELGDSALYLCASSVTSAHEQYFGPGTRLTVT.